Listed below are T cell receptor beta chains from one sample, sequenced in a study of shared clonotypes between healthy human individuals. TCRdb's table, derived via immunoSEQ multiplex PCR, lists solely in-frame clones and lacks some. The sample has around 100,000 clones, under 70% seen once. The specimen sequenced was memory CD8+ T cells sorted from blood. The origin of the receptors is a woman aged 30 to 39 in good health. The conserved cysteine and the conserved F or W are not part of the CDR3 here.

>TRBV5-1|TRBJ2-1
ASSSDSLAYNEQF
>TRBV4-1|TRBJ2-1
ASSQNQGLAGGNEQF
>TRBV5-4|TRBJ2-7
ASSLSGRAYEQY
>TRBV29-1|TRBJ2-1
SVPLEPARYNEQF
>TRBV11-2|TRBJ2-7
ASSLNGEWGSHHEQY
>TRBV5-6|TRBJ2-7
ASSLSADPYEQY
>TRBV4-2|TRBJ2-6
ASSQDGSSGANVLT
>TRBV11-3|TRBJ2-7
ASSYLLSVEQY
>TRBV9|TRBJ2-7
ASSVGSGSGEQY
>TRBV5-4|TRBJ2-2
ASSPTLAREGSTGELF
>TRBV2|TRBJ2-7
ASRAGTYEQY
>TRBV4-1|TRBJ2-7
ASSQGSQAEEQY
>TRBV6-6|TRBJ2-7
ASSSYRGQFGEQY
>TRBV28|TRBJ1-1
ASSFLAGPMNTEAF
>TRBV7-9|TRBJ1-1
ASSPTGSEAF
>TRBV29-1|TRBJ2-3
SLAEIITDTQY
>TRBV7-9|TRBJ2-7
ASSRTEAYEQY
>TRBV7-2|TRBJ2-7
ASSLGYDRRPTFRY